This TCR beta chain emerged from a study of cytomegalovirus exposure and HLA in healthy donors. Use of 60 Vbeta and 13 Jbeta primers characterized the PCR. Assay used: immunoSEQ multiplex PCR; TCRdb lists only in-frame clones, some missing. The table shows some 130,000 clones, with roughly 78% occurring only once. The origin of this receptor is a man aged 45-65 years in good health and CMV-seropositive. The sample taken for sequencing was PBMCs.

This CDR3 reads CASSWQGHLNYGYTF. In DNA form, the CDR3 reads TGTGCCAGCAGCTGGCAGGGACACCTAAACTATGGCTACACCTTC. V is TRBV7-2 and J is TRBJ1-2, with a tentative D call TRBD1 (6 bases). Trimming took off 4 bases at V and 2 bases at J, with 14 bases between the two ends. The germline V gene encodes CDR1 SGHTA and CDR2 FQGNSA. This CDR3 comprises 15 residues.